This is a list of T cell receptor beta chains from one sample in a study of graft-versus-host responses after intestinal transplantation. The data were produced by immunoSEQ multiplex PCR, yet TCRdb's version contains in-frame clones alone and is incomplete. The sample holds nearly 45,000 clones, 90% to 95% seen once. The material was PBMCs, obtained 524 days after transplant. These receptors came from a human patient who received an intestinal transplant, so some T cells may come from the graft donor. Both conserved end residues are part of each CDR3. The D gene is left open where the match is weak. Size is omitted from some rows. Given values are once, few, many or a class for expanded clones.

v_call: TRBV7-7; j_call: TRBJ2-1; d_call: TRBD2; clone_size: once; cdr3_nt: TGTGCTAGCAGCTTGAAACCGGGACTAGCGGACAATGAGCAGTTCTTC; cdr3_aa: CASSLKPGLADNEQFF
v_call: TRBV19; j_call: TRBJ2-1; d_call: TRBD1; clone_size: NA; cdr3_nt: TGTGCCAGTGGACAGGGGTACAATGAGCAGTTCTTC; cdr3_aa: CASGQGYNEQFF
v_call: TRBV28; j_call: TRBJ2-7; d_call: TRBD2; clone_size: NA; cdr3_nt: TGTGCCAGCAGTTTAACGGGACTATTCTACGAGCAGTACTTC; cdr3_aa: CASSLTGLFYEQYF
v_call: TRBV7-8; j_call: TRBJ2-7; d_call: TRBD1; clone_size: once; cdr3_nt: TGTGCCAGCAGACGACAGGGGGCCCACTACGAGCAGTACTTC; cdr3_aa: CASRRQGAHYEQYF
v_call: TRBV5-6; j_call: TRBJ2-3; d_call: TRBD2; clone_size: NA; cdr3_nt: TGTGCCAGCAGCTTGGCGGCCCGACCTAGCGGGGTCACAGATACGCAGTATTTT; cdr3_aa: CASSLAARPSGVTDTQYF
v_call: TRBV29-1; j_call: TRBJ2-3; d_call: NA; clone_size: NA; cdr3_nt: TGCAGCGTTGGGGGAGCACCTAGCACAGATACGCAGTATTTT; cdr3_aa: CSVGGAPSTDTQYF
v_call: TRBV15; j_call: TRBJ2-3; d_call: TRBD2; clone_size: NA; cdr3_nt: TGTGCCGTCCTAGCAGCGGGGTTTGCAGATACGCAGTATTTT; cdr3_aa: CAVLAAGFADTQYF
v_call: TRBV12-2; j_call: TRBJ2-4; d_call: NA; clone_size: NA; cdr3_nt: TGTGCAAGTCGCTTACCTATAGACAGGGACAAACAGTGCCGGAGCAAAAACATTCAGTACTTC; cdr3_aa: CASRLPIDRDKQCRSKNIQYF
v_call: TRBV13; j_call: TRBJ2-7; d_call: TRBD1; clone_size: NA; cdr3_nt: TGTGCCAGCAGCTTTAGGACAGGGAACCAAGGTTACGAGCAGTACTTC; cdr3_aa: CASSFRTGNQGYEQYF
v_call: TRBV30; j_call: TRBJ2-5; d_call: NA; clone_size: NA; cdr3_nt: TGTGCCTGGAAGGAGGGCAGGGCGCCTCGAGAGACCCAGTACTTC; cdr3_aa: CAWKEGRAPRETQYF
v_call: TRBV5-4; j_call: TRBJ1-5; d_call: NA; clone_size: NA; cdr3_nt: TGTGCCAGCAGTTGGGACACAAATCAGCCCCAGCATTTT; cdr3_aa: CASSWDTNQPQHF
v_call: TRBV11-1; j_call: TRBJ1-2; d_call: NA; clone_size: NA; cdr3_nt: TGTGCCAGCAGCTCCACCTATGGCTACACCTTC; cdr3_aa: CASSSTYGYTF
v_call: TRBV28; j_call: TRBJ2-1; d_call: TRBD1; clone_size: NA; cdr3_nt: TGTGCCAGCAGCTCCATGCTTCCGGGACAGGGCTACAATGAGCAGTTCTTC; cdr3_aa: CASSSMLPGQGYNEQFF
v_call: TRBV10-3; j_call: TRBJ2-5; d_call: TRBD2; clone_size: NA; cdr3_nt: TGTGCCATCAGTCCTAGCGGTTTTAAGGCAGAGACCCAGTACTTC; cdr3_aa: CAISPSGFKAETQYF
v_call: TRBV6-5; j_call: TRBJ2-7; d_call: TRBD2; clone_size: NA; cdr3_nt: TGTGCCAGCAGTTACAGGCGGACTAGCGTCTACGAGCAGTACTTC; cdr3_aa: CASSYRRTSVYEQYF
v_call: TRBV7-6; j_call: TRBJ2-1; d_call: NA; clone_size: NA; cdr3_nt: TGTGCCAGCAGCTTATGGGGGAGACCGGACAATGAGCAGTTCTTC; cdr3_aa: CASSLWGRPDNEQFF
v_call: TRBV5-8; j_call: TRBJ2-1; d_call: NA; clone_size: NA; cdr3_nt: TGTGCCAGCAGCTTTAACACCGGGGCGAGGAATGAGCAGTTCTTC; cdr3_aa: CASSFNTGARNEQFF
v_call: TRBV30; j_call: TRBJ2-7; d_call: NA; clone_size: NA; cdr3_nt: TGTGCCTGGAGTGGGGGAAGAGCCTACGAGCAGTACTTC; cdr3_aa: CAWSGGRAYEQYF
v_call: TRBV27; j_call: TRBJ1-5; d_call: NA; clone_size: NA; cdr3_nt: TGTGCCAGCAGTTCCCCAAACAGGGATCTCAATCAGCCCCAGCATTTT; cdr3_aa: CASSSPNRDLNQPQHF
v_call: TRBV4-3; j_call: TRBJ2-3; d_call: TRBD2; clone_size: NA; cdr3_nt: TGCGCCAGCAGCCAAGATGTAGCGGGAGGGCCGAGTTCAACAGATACGCAGTATTTT; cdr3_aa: CASSQDVAGGPSSTDTQYF
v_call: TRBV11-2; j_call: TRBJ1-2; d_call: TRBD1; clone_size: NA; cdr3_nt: TGTGCCAGCAGCCGGACAGGGGGGAACTATGGCTACACCTTC; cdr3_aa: CASSRTGGNYGYTF
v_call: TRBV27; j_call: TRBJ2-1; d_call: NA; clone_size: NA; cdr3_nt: TGTGCCAGCAGTGGCTTGGAGGAGCAGTTCTTC; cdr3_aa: CASSGLEEQFF
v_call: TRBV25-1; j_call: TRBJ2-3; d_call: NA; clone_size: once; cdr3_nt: TGTGCCAGCAGTGAAGGAGGGACAGTCACAGATACGCAGTATTTT; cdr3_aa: CASSEGGTVTDTQYF
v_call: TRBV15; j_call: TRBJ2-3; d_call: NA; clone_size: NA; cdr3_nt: TGTGCCACCAGCAGACGGGTGGGGTCCACAGATACGCAGTATTTT; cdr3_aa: CATSRRVGSTDTQYF
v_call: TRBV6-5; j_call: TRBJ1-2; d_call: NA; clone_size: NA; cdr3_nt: TGTGCCAGCAGTTCCCACGATAACTATGGCTACACCTTC; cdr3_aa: CASSSHDNYGYTF
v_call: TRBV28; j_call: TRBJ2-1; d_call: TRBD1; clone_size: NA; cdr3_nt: TGTGCCAGCAGTCGCCGGGGCAGGGGGTACAATGAGCAGTTCTTC; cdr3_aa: CASSRRGRGYNEQFF
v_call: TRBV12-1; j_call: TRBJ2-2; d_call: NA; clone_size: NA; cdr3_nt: TGTGCCAGCAGCTTTCTCGGGGGGCCGAACACCGGGGAGCTGTTTTTT; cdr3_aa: CASSFLGGPNTGELFF
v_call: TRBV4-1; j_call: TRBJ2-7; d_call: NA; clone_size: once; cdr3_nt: TGCGCCAGCAGCCGGGGCAGATCCTACGAGCAGTACTTC; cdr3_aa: CASSRGRSYEQYF
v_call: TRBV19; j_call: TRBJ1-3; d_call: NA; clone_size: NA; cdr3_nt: TGTGCCAGTAGTATAGCGGGAGGAGGCCGAAACACCATATATTTT; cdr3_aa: CASSIAGGGRNTIYF
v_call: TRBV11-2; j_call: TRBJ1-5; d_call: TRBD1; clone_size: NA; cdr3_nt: TGTGCCAGCAGCGACTACTCCGGGACAGGGGATCAGCCCCAGCATTTT; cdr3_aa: CASSDYSGTGDQPQHF
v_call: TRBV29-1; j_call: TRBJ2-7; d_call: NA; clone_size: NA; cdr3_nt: TGCAGCGTTAGGGCTAACGCGGGGGAGCAGTACTTC; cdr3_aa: CSVRANAGEQYF
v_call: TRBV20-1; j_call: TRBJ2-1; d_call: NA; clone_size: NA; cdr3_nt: TGCAGTTCGGGGGTCTACAATGAGCAGTTCTTC; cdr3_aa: CSSGVYNEQFF
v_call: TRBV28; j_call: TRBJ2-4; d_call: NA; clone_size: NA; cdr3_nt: TGTGCCAGCAGCCCAGGGTTTTTGGGACAGTACTTC; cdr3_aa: CASSPGFLGQYF
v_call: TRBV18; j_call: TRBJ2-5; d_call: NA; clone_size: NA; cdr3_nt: TGTGCCAGCTCACCACCTTCGCGGATGAAAGAGACCCAGTACTTC; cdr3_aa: CASSPPSRMKETQYF
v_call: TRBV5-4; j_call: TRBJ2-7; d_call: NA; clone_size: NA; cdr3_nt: TGTGCCAGCAGCTCGCGCCACAGCGGGCCCCTTACAGAGCAGTACTTC; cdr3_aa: CASSSRHSGPLTEQYF
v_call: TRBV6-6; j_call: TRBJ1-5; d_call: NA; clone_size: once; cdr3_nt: TGTGCCAGCAGTGGAGGCGGCAATCAGCCCCAGCATTTT; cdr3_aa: CASSGGGNQPQHF
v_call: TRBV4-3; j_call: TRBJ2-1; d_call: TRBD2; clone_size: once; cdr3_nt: TGCGCCAGCAGCCAAGATCTGGCTAGCGGGATTGAGTTGAATGAGCAGTTCTTC; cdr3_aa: CASSQDLASGIELNEQFF
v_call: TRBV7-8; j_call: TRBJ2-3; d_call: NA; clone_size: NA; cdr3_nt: TGTGCCAGCAGCTTAGTGGGCGGTTACACAGATACGCAGTATTTT; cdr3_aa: CASSLVGGYTDTQYF
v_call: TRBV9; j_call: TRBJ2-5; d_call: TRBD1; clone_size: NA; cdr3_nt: TGTGCCAGCAGCGTACGGACAGGAGGTCAAGAGACCCAGTACTTC; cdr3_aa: CASSVRTGGQETQYF
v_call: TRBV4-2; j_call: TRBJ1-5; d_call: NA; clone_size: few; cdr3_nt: TGTGCCAGCAGCCAAGCGTCGGGGGGGTGGAATCAGCCCCAGCATTTT; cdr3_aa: CASSQASGGWNQPQHF
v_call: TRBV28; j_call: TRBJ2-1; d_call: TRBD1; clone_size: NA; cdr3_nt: TGTGCCAGCAGTGGGGACAGACGCTACTCCTACAATGAGCAGTTCTTC; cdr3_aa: CASSGDRRYSYNEQFF
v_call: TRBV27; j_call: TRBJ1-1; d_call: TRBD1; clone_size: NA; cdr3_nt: TGTGCCAGCAGTTTCCGGACAGGGAGACTCACTGAAGCTTTCTTT; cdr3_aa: CASSFRTGRLTEAFF
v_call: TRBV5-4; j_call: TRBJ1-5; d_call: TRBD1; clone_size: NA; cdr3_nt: TGTGCCAGCAGCCCCGGGACAGGGAATAATCAGCCCCAGCATTTT; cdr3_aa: CASSPGTGNNQPQHF
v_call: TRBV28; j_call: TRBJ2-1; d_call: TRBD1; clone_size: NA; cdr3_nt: TGTGCCAGCAGTGGACAGGGACACAATGAGCAGTTCTTC; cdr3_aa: CASSGQGHNEQFF
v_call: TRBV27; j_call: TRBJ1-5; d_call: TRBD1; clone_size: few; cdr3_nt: TGTGCCAGCAGTTTGAACACAGGGGGAAACCAGCCCCAGCATTTT; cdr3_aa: CASSLNTGGNQPQHF
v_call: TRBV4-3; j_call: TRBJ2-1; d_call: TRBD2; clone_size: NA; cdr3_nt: TGCGCCAGCAGCCAAGATGAGACTAGCGGCTACAATGAGCAGTTCTTC; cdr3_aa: CASSQDETSGYNEQFF
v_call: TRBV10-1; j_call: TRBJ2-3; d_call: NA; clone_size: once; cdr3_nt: TGCGCCAGCAGTGTACTTGTCGGCACAGATACGCAGTATTTT; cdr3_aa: CASSVLVGTDTQYF
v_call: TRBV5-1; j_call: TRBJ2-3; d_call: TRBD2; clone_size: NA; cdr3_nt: TGCGCCAGCAGCTTGCGGGGGGGAGCCACAGATACGCAGTATTTT; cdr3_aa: CASSLRGGATDTQYF
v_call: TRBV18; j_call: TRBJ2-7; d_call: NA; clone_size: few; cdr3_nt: TGTGCCAGCTCACCAGAAGCGTACGAGCAGTACTTC; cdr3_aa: CASSPEAYEQYF
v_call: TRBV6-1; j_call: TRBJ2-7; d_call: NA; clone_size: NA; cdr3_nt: TGTGCCAGCCGTCCCGGGGGCTCCTACGAGCAGTACTTC; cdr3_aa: CASRPGGSYEQYF
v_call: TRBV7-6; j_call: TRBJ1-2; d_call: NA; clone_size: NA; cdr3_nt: TGTGCCAGCAGCTTAGGAACTAACTATGGCTACACCTTC; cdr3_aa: CASSLGTNYGYTF
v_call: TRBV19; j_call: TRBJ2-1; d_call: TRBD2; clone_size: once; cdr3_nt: TGTGCCAGTAGTCCAAGACTAGCGGGATACTACAATGAGCAGTTCTTC; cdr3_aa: CASSPRLAGYYNEQFF
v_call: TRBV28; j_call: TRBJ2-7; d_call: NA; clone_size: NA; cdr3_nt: TGTGCCAGCAGTCTTAACCCCCCGGGACCCTCCTACGAGCAGTACTTC; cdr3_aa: CASSLNPPGPSYEQYF
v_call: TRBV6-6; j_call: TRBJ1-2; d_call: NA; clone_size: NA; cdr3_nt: TGTGCCAGCAGTTACTCCGGAGGCGGCTATGGCTACACCTTC; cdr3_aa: CASSYSGGGYGYTF
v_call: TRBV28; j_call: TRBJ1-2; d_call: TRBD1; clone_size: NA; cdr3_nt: TGTGCCAGCAGCAATCAGGGGGCGACTGCGTTTGGCTACACCTTC; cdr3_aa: CASSNQGATAFGYTF
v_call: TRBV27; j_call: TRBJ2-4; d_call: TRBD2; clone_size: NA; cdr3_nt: TGTGCCAGCAGTCTACGACTAGCCATAGCCAAAAACATTCAGTACTTC; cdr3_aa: CASSLRLAIAKNIQYF
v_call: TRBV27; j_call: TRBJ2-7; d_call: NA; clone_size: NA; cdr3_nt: TGTGCCAGCAGTCCGACAGCTAGTAGGGAGCAGTACTTC; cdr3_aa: CASSPTASREQYF